This T cell receptor (beta chain) was obtained from a study of blood T cell repertoires in COVID-19. Sequencing used immunoSEQ multiplex PCR; TCRdb keeps in-frame clones, though not all of them. The sample shows roughly 410,000 clones, over 75% of them seen only once. This CDR3 comprises 14 residues. Looked up from germline, CDR1 is SGHAT and CDR2 is FQDESV (reference sequence). V lost 0 bases and J lost 12; bases outside the gene matches: 7. The chain combines TRBV11-1 with TRBJ2-1; TRBD2 matches 8 bases. The sequence was obtained from a woman between 40 and 50 years old with COVID-19, enrolled during active disease. The source material was peripheral blood. The CDR3 DNA reads as TGTGCCAGCAGCTTAGCCGGGACTAGATCTGGGCAGTTCTTC. Its translation: CASSLAGTRSGQFF.